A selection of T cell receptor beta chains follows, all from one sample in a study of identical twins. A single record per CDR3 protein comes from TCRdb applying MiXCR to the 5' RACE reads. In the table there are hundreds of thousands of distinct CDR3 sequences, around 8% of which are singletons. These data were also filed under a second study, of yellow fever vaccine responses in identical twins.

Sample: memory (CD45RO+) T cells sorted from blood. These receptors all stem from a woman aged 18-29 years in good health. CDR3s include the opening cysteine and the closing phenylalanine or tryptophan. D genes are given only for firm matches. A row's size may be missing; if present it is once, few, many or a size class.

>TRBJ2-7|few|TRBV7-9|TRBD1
CASSLSKSRGTEQYF
TGTGCCAGCAGCTTAAGTAAGAGCAGGGGGACGGAGCAGTACTTC
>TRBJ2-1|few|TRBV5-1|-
CASSVRVENEQFF
TGCGCCAGCAGCGTCAGGGTTGAGAATGAGCAGTTCTTC
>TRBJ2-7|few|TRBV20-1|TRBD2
CSAAGTSGWEQYF
TGCAGTGCTGCCGGGACTAGCGGCTGGGAGCAGTACTTC
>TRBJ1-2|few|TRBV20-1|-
CSASRTEGSYTF
TGCAGTGCTAGCAGGACAGAAGGGAGCTACACCTTC
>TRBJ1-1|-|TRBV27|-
CVPGQNTEAFF
TGTGTTCCGGGACAGAACACTGAAGCTTTCTTT
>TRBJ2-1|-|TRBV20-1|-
CSAGGDTGRNEQFF
TGCAGTGCCGGAGGGGATACTGGTCGCAATGAGCAGTTCTTC
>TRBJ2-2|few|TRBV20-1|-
CSASGSGPNTGELFF
TGCAGTGCTAGTGGGAGCGGGCCGAACACCGGGGAGCTGTTTTTT
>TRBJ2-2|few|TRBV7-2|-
CASSLGPANTGELFF
TGTGCCAGCAGCTTAGGCCCCGCGAACACCGGGGAGCTGTTTTTT
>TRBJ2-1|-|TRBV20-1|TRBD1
CSAKATGGDHYGEQFF
TGCAGTGCTAAAGCTACAGGGGGTGACCATTACGGTGAGCAGTTCTTC
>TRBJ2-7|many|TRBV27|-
CASSGWDTNYEQYF
TGTGCCAGCAGTGGATGGGACACAAACTACGAGCAGTACTTC
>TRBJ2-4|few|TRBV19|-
CASTASGRIQYF
TGTGCCAGTACCGCATCGGGGAGGATTCAGTACTTC
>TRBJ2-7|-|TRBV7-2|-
CASSSLAGAFLEQYF
TGTGCCAGCAGCTCACTGGCGGGGGCCTTTCTCGAGCAGTACTTC
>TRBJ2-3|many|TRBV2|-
CASSAILQTTDTQYF
TGTGCCAGCAGTGCCATACTCCAAACCACAGATACGCAGTATTTT
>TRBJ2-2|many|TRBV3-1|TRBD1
CASRGTVTGELFF
TGTGCCAGCAGAGGGACAGTCACCGGGGAGCTGTTTTTT
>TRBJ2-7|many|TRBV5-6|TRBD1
CASSLDGQGAGEQYF
TGTGCCAGCAGCTTGGATGGACAGGGGGCCGGCGAGCAGTACTTC
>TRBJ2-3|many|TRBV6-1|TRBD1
CASRTGQGGPTDTQYF
TGTGCCAGCAGGACTGGACAGGGGGGACCCACAGATACGCAGTATTTT
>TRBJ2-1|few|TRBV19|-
CASSTPNRGADEQFF
TGTGCCAGTAGTACCCCCAATCGGGGAGCGGATGAGCAGTTCTTC
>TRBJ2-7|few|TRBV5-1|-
CASSLARMGVPYEQYF
TGCGCCAGCAGCTTGGCTAGGATGGGGGTACCCTACGAGCAGTACTTC
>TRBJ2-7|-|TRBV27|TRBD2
CASSRTRATYEQYF
TGTGCCAGCAGTCGGACTAGAGCTACCTACGAGCAGTACTTC
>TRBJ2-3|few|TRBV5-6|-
CASSFYALMTDTQYF
TGTGCCAGCAGCTTCTACGCGTTGATGACAGATACGCAGTATTTT
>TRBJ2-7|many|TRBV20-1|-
CSAGKTGSEQYF
TGCAGTGCTGGTAAAACAGGTTCCGAGCAGTACTTC
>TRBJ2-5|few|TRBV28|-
CASSLSRWETQYF
TGTGCCAGCAGTTTAAGCAGGTGGGAGACCCAGTACTTC
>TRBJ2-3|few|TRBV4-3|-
CASSQALRGDTQYF
TGCGCCAGCAGCCAAGCGTTAAGGGGGGATACGCAGTATTTT
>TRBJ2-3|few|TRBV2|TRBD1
CASRVRDRGLTDTQYF
TGTGCCAGCAGGGTACGGGACAGGGGCTTGACAGATACGCAGTATTTT
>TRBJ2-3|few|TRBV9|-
CASSVSTGGLTAFTDTQYF
TGTGCCAGCAGCGTCTCGACTGGGGGGCTAACCGCTTTCACAGATACGCAGTATTTT
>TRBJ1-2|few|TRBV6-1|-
CASGRGQLVNYGYTF
TGTGCCAGCGGTAGAGGACAACTCGTTAACTATGGCTACACCTTC
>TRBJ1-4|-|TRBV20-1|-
CSASQGEKLFF
TGCAGTGCTAGTCAGGGGGAAAAACTGTTTTTT
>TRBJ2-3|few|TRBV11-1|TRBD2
CASSLGLAGGPGSTDTQYF
TGTGCCAGCAGCCTGGGGCTAGCGGGAGGTCCGGGAAGCACAGATACGCAGTATTTT
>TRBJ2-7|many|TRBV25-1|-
CASSGSRGYEQYF
TGTGCCAGCAGTGGATCAAGGGGTTACGAGCAGTACTTC
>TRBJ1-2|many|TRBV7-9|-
CASSSSLFHNYGYTF
TGTGCCAGCAGCTCCTCCTTGTTTCATAACTATGGCTACACCTTC
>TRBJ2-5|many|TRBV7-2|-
CASSLSLGETQYF
TGTGCCAGCAGCTTAAGCCTCGGAGAGACCCAGTACTTC